This T cell receptor (beta chain) stems from a study of cytomegalovirus exposure and HLA in healthy donors. The PCR employed 60 Vbeta primers together with 13 Jbeta primers. Clones were read by immunoSEQ multiplex PCR, and TCRdb kept only the in-frame ones, dropping some. Of approximately 170,000 clones listed, roughly 84% were seen once; the top ten hold approximately 2.5%. This CDR3 contains 16 residues. Germline CDR1 SGHTA, CDR2 FQGNSA. V gave up 1 base and J gave up 0 bases, with 10 bases separating them. Sequencing was carried out using PBMCs. This sequence was found in a young man in good health and CMV-seropositive. The chain has TRBV7-2 and TRBJ2-1, with D possibly being TRBD2 (5 bases). The CDR3: CASSLVGISSYNEQFF. The CDR3 DNA is TGTGCCAGCAGCTTAGTCGGGATAAGCTCCTACAATGAGCAGTTCTTC. The full variable domain, completed using reference TRBV7-2 and TRBJ2-1, is GAGVSQSPSNKVTEKGKDVELRCDPISGHTALYWYRQSLGQGLEFLIYFQGNSAPDKSGLPSDRFSAERTGGSVSTLTIQRTQQEDSAVYLCASSLVGISSYNEQFFGPGTRLTVL.